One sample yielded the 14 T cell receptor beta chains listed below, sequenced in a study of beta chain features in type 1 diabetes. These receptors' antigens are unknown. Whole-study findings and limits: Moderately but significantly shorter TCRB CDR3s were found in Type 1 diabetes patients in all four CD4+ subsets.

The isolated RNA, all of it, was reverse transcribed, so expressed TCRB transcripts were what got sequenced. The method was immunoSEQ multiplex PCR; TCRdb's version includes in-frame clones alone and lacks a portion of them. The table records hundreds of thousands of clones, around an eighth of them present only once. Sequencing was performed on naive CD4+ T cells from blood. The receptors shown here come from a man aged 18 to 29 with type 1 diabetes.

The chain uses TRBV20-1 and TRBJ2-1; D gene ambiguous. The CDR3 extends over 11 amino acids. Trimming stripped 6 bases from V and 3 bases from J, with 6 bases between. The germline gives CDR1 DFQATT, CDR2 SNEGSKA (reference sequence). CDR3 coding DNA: TGCAGTGCGGAAGACTACAATGAGCAGTTCTTC. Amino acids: CSAEDYNEQFF.

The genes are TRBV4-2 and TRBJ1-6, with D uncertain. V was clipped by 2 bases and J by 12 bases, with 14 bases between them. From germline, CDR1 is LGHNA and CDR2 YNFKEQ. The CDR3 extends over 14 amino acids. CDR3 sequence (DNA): TGTGCCAGCAGCCAATTCAAAGAAATGCAACCCCTCCACTTT. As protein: CASSQFKEMQPLHF.

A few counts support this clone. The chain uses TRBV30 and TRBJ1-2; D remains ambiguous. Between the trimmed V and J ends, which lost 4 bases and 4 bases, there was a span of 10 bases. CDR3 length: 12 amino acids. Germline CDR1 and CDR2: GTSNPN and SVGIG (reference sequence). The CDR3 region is CAWTLAGYGYTF. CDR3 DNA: TGTGCCTGGACTCTGGCCGGCTATGGCTACACCTTC.

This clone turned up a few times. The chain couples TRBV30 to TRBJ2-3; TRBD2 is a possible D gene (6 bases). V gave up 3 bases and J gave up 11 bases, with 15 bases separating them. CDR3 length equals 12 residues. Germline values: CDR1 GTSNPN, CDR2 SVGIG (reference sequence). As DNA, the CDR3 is TGTGCCTGGAGCGGGTCCGGGAGCTTGCAGTATTTT. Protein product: CAWSGSGSLQYF.

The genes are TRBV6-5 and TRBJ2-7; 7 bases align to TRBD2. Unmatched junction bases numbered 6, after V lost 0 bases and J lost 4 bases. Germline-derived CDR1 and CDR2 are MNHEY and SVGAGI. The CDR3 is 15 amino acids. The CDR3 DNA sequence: TGTGCCAGCAGTTACTCGAGAGCGGGATGGTACGAGCAGTACTTC. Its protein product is CASSYSRAGWYEQYF.

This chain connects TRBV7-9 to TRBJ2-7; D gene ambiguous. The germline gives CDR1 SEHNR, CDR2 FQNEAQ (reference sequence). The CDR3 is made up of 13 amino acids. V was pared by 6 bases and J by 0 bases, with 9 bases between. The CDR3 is CASSPTSSYEQYF. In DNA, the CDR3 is TGTGCCAGCAGTCCGACAAGCTCCTACGAGCAGTACTTC.

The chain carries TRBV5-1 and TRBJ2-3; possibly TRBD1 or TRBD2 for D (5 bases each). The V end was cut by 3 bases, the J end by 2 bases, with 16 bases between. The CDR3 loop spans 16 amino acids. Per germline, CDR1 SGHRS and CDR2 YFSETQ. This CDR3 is CASSSVPGRNTDTQYF. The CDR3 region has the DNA TGCGCCAGCAGCTCAGTCCCGGGACGAAACACAGATACGCAGTATTTT.

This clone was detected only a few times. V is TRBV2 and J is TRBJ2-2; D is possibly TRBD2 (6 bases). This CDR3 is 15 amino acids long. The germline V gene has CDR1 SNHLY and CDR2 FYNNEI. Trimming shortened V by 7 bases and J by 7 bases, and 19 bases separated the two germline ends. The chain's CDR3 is CASIIELAGSGELFF. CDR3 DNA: TGTGCCAGCATAATTGAACTAGCTGGGAGCGGGGAGCTGTTTTTT.

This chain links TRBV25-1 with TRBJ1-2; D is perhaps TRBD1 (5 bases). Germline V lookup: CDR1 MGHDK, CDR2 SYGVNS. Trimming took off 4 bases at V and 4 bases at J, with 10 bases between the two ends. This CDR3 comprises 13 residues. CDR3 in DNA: TGTGCCAGCAGTGCCCGCGGGACCTATGGCTACACCTTC. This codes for CASSARGTYGYTF.

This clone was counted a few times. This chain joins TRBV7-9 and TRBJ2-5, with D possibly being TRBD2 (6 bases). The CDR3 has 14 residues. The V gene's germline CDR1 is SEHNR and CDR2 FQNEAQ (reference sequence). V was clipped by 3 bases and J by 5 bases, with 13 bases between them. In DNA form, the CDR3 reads TGTGCCAGCAGCTTCGTAGCGGTGTGGGAGACCCAGTACTTC. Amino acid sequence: CASSFVAVWETQYF.

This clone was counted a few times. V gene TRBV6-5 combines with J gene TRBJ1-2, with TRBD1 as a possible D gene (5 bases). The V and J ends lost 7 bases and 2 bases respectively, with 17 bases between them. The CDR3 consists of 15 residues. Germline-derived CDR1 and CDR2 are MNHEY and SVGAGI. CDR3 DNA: TGTGCCAGCACCTACGGGGGTATCGGGAACTATGGCTACACCTTC. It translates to CASTYGGIGNYGYTF.

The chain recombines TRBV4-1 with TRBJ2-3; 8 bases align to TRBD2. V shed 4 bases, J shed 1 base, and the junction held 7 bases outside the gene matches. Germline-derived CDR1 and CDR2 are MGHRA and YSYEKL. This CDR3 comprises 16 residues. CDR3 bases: TGCGCCAGCAGCCCCTCGGGGCGGGGGGGCACAGATACGCAGTATTTT. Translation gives CASSPSGRGGTDTQYF.

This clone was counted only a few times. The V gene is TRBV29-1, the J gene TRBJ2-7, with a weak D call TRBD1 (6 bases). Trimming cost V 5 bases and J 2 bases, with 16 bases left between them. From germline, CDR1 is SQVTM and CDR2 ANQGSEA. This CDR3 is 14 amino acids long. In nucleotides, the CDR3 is TGCAGCGTTACGAGACAGGCGAACCCCTACGAGCAGTACTTC. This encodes CSVTRQANPYEQYF.

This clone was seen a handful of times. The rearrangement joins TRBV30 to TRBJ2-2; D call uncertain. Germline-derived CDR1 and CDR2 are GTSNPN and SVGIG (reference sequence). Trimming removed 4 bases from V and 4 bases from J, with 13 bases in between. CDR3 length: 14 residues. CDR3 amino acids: CAWIIAGSTGELFF. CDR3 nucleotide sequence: TGTGCCTGGATAATTGCAGGTTCCACCGGGGAGCTGTTTTTT.